This passage covers 27 T cell receptor beta chains from one sample sequenced in a study of radiotherapy plus CTLA-4 blockade in lung cancer. Some clones are missing from TCRdb's copy, which holds only in-frame ones; the method was immunoSEQ multiplex PCR. The table lists about 49,000 clones, roughly three quarters of them singletons. The sample in question was peripheral blood, obtained from a patient treated with radiotherapy plus ipilimumab. The receptors were gathered from a human donor with non-small cell lung cancer who had stable disease on radiotherapy plus ipilimumab.

This chain connects TRBV10-3 to TRBJ1-3; possible D gene TRBD1, 6 bases. Germline CDR1 ENHRY, CDR2 SYGVKD. Trimming left V 11 bases short and J 4 bases short, with 12 bases between. CDR3 length: 12 residues. This CDR3 is CAAQGAGNTIYF. The CDR3 nucleotides are TGTGCCGCACAGGGTGCAGGAAACACCATATATTTT.

The J gene is TRBJ1-1, the V gene TRBV5-4; 10 bases are shared with TRBD1. Per germline, CDR1 SGHNT and CDR2 YYREEE (reference sequence). The CDR3 has 17 residues. With 4 bases clipped from V and 0 bases from J, the junction kept 9 bases outside the gene matches. Written as DNA, the CDR3 is TGTGCCAGCAGCCGCTCCGGGACAGGGGTTATGAACACTGAAGCTTTCTTT. Amino acid sequence: CASSRSGTGVMNTEAFF. Complete variable domain (other parts from reference TRBV5-4 and TRBJ1-1): ETGVTQSPTHLIKTRGQQVTLRCSSQSGHNTVSWYQQALGQGPQFIFQYYREEENGRGNFPPRFSGLQFPNYSSELNVNALELDDSALYLCASSRSGTGVMNTEAFFGQGTRLTVV.

This chain links TRBV5-1 with TRBJ2-1, with D maybe TRBD2 (7 bases). V was cut by 4 bases and J by 2 bases, with 16 bases left in between. The CDR3 is 16 amino acids. CDR1 is SGHRS and CDR2 is YFSETQ in the germline V gene. In DNA form, the CDR3 reads TGCGCCAGCAGCCCCCTGGGGGGGGCCCCCTACAATGAGCAGTTCTTC. Its translation: CASSPLGGAPYNEQFF. The variable domain in full, with the rest retrieved from reference TRBV5-1 and TRBJ2-1, is KAGVTQTPRYLIKTRGQQVTLSCSPISGHRSVSWYQQTPGQGLQFLFEYFSETQRNKGNFPGRFSGRQFSNSRSEMNVSTLELGDSALYLCASSPLGGAPYNEQFFGPGTRLTVL.

The chain couples TRBV6-5 to TRBJ1-2; TRBD1 aligns across 8 bases. Trimming at V came to 8 bases and at J to 8 bases, leaving 16 bases not matched to a gene. The CDR3 spans 15 residues. Germline lookup yields CDR1 MNHEY and CDR2 SVGAGI. The CDR3 DNA reads as TGTGCCAGCTCTGAGGACAGGGAGGTGAGCGGAGGCTACACCTTC. Its protein is CASSEDREVSGGYTF.

In this sample, this clone turned up once. The chain employs TRBV6-1 and TRBJ2-7; TRBD1 matches 7 bases. Germline CDR1 MNHNS, CDR2 SASEGT. The CDR3 extends over 16 amino acids. Trimming removed 4 bases from V and 0 bases from J; junction bases left unmatched: 9. The CDR3 region is CASSVRGTLSSYEQYF. The CDR3 DNA sequence: TGTGCCAGCAGTGTCAGGGGGACACTGAGCTCCTACGAGCAGTACTTC.

In this sample, this clone turned up once. The chain is built from TRBV2 and TRBJ1-2; D is ambiguous. Germline loops: CDR1 SNHLY, CDR2 FYNNEI. The CDR3 extends over 12 amino acids. Trimming shortened V by 7 bases and J by 2 bases, and 8 bases separated the two germline ends. CDR3 sequence reads: CASMQANYGYTF. The DNA for the CDR3 is TGTGCCAGCATGCAGGCGAACTATGGCTACACCTTC.

As DNA, the CDR3 is TGTGCCAGCAGCCCGATAGGGGGGGGAAACAATGAGCAGTTCTTC. Protein sequence: CASSPIGGGNNEQFF. The V and J genes are TRBV5-6 and TRBJ2-1, with TRBD2 as a possible D gene (7 bases). V was cut by 4 bases and J by 5 bases, with 16 bases left in between. This CDR3 region has 15 residues. In germline, CDR1 is SGHDT, CDR2 YYEEEE.

CDR3 sequence: CASSLPSGGVYEQFF. CDR3 sequence (DNA): TGTGCCAGCAGCTTACCTAGCGGGGGTGTCTATGAGCAGTTCTTC. The chain uses TRBV7-2 and TRBJ2-1, with TRBD2 identical over 10 bases. CDR3 length equals 15 residues. The germline V gene has CDR1 SGHTA and CDR2 FQGNSA. V lost 2 bases, J lost 8 bases, and 6 bases stayed unmatched. Together with reference TRBV7-2 and TRBJ2-1, the CDR3 gives the full variable domain: GAGVSQSPSNKVTEKGKDVELRCDPISGHTALYWYRQSLGQGLEFLIYFQGNSAPDKSGLPSDRFSAERTGGSVSTLTIQRTQQEDSAVYLCASSLPSGGVYEQFFGPGTRLTVL.

In the case of this clone: The same CDR3 can be traced to other DNA sequences in this sample. The chain couples TRBV19 to TRBJ1-2; D might be TRBD1 (6 bases). Germline V lookup: CDR1 LNHDA, CDR2 SQIVND (reference sequence). V was trimmed by 5 bases and J by 8 bases, leaving 21 bases between them. The CDR3 spans 15 residues. The CDR3 DNA follows: TGTGCCAGTAGTCGCGGGTCGACAGGCGTCTACGGCTACACCTTC. This encodes CASSRGSTGVYGYTF.

The V call is TRBV5-1, the J call TRBJ1-5; D is undetermined. Trimming shortened V by 0 bases and J by 1 base, and 8 bases separated the two germline ends. This CDR3 comprises 15 residues. Germline loops: CDR1 SGHRS, CDR2 YFSETQ. The CDR3 nucleotides are TGCGCCAGCAGCTTGGCTGGAGAGAGCAATCAGCCCCAGCATTTT. This sequence encodes CASSLAGESNQPQHF.

The V gene is TRBV10-3, the J gene TRBJ1-4; the D is unclear. CDR3 size: 12 residues. V was shortened by 4 bases and J by 8 bases, with 8 bases between the two germline ends. Germline V lookup: CDR1 ENHRY, CDR2 SYGVKD. The CDR3 here is CAISVDGEKLFF. The CDR3 nucleotides are TGTGCCATCAGTGTGGATGGGGAAAAACTGTTTTTT.

This clone was counted a few times. CDR3 DNA sequence: TGTGCCATCAGTGAAGGACAGGGGGCCAATCAGCCCCAGCATTTT. Amino acids: CAISEGQGANQPQHF. The chain is built from TRBV10-3 and TRBJ1-5; TRBD1 matches at 11 bases. The germline CDR1 and CDR2 sequences are ENHRY and SYGVKD. J gave up 3 bases and V 3 bases, and 1 base lay outside the gene matches. The CDR3 loop spans 15 amino acids.

The CDR3 reads CASTDPRGGNTEAFF. The CDR3 nucleotides are TGTGCCAGCACCGACCCCAGGGGAGGGAACACTGAAGCTTTCTTT. This chain links TRBV6-5 with TRBJ1-1; TRBD1 might be the D (6 bases). CDR1 and CDR2 (germline): MNHEY, SVGAGI. Trimming shortened V by 7 bases and J by 1 base, and 16 bases separated the two germline ends. The CDR3 sequence is 15 residues long.

The V call is TRBV7-9, the J call TRBJ1-2; D remains ambiguous. This CDR3 spans 13 amino acids. CDR1 is SEHNR, CDR2 FQNEAQ, per germline (reference sequence). Deletions cut 8 bases from V and 4 bases from J, with 14 bases between. CDR3 loop: CASWTVNGYGYTF. The CDR3 DNA reads TGTGCCAGCTGGACGGTGAACGGCTATGGCTACACCTTC. The full variable domain, its missing parts supplied by reference TRBV7-9 and TRBJ1-2, is DTGVSQNPRHKITKRGQNVTFRCDPISEHNRLYWYRQTLGQGPEFLTYFQNEAQLEKSRLLSDRFSAERPKGSFSTLEIQRTEQGDSAMYLCASWTVNGYGYTFGSGTRLTVV.

The chain has TRBV10-1 and TRBJ1-3; D possibly corresponds to TRBD1 (5 bases). Germline lookup yields CDR1 WNHNN and CDR2 SYGVQD (reference sequence). V was cut by 0 bases and J by 3 bases, with 9 bases left in between. The CDR3 covers 15 residues. The CDR3 here is CASSESGTIGNTIYF. In DNA form, the CDR3 reads TGCGCCAGCAGTGAGTCCGGGACTATTGGAAACACCATATATTTT.

The chain combines TRBV6-5 with TRBJ2-3; TRBD2 might be the D (6 bases). CDR1 is MNHEY and CDR2 is SVGAGI in the germline V gene. The CDR3 loop spans 14 amino acids. The V and J ends lost 2 bases and 1 base respectively, with 7 bases between them. The DNA for the CDR3 is TGTGCCAGCAGTTACAGGGAGGGCACAGATACGCAGTATTTT. Translating it yields CASSYREGTDTQYF.

V and J are TRBV5-4 and TRBJ1-2, with TRBD1 matching over 9 bases. Looked up from germline, CDR1 is SGHNT and CDR2 is YYREEE (reference sequence). The CDR3 has 14 residues. V lost 5 bases to trimming and J lost 5 bases; unmatched junction nucleotides: 7. The CDR3 protein is CASSLTGGVYGYTF. DNA for the CDR3: TGTGCCAGCAGTCTCACAGGGGGCGTTTATGGCTACACCTTC. Full variable domain (outside the CDR3, taken from reference TRBV5-4 and TRBJ1-2): ETGVTQSPTHLIKTRGQQVTLRCSSQSGHNTVSWYQQALGQGPQFIFQYYREEENGRGNFPPRFSGLQFPNYSSELNVNALELDDSALYLCASSLTGGVYGYTFGSGTRLTVV.

Points on this clone: Mismatch with germline at one junction end may stem from a read error. This chain uses TRBV7-6 with TRBJ1-3, with a weak D call TRBD1 (6 bases). The CDR3 extends over 14 amino acids. Germline loops: CDR1 SGHVS, CDR2 FNYEAQ. The CDR3 sequence is CASSLGQSGSTIYF. DNA of the CDR3: TGTGCCAGCAGTCTCGGACAGTCGGGAAGCACCATATATTTT.

This clone was counted once. V gene TRBV7-6 combines with J gene TRBJ2-7; TRBD2 might be the D (5 bases). The CDR3 extends over 15 amino acids. V shed 5 bases and J shed 4 bases, with 18 bases lying between them. Per germline, CDR1 SGHVS and CDR2 FNYEAQ. The CDR3 DNA reads TGTGCCAGCAGCCGAGCCACATCGGGGATGTACGAGCAGTACTTC. It codes for CASSRATSGMYEQYF.

The chain is built from TRBV19 and TRBJ1-5, with D unresolved. Trimming removed 7 bases at V and 4 bases at J, with 11 bases between. There are 13 residues in the CDR3. Germline CDR1 and CDR2: LNHDA and SQIVND (reference sequence). The CDR3 nucleotides read TGTGCCAGTACTTACCGGGAGAATCAGCCCCAGCATTTT. Translation gives CASTYRENQPQHF.

V usage is TRBV19 and J usage is TRBJ1-2; D unresolved. This CDR3 has 14 residues. The germline gives CDR1 LNHDA, CDR2 SQIVND (reference sequence). Trimming pared 6 bases from V and 4 bases from J, leaving 15 bases between. CDR3 protein: CASSRSDGPYGYTF. Here the CDR3 DNA reads TGTGCCAGTAGCCGATCCGACGGACCCTATGGCTACACCTTC.

The chain uses TRBV14 and TRBJ1-1; no definite D call. Looked up from germline, CDR1 is SGHDN and CDR2 is FVKESK. With 3 bases removed from V and 4 bases from J, the gap between germline ends came to 9 bases. The CDR3 loop spans 13 amino acids. CDR3 amino acids: CASSQYSGTEAFF. In DNA form, the CDR3 reads TGTGCCAGCAGCCAGTACAGTGGCACTGAAGCTTTCTTT.

V gene TRBV6-5 combines with J gene TRBJ1-1, with unresolved D. The CDR3 has 15 amino acids. Trimming cost V 2 bases and J 1 base, with 11 bases left between them. Germline V gives CDR1 MNHEY, CDR2 SVGAGI. The CDR3, as DNA: TGTGCCAGCAGTTACCGACGACCAACGAACACTGAAGCTTTCTTT. It yields the protein CASSYRRPTNTEAFF.

The chain joins TRBV29-1 to TRBJ1-3; D not resolved. The germline V and J ends were trimmed by 4 bases and 2 bases, with 9 bases remaining between them. Looked up from germline, CDR1 is SQVTM and CDR2 is ANQGSEA. CDR3 length: 13 residues. For the CDR3, the DNA is TGCAGCGTTGCGGGTAACCCTGGAAACACCATATATTTT. Its translation: CSVAGNPGNTIYF.

The gene calls are TRBV9 and TRBJ2-7; 7 positions match TRBD2. This CDR3 has 15 amino acids. Germline V gene lookup returns CDR1 SGDLS and CDR2 YYNGEE. The trim removed 2 bases at V and 5 bases at J, leaving 10 bases unmatched. This chain's CDR3 is CASSVLTGGIDEQYF. The CDR3 nucleotides are TGTGCCAGCAGCGTGCTTACGGGGGGAATAGACGAGCAGTACTTC.

J is TRBJ2-3 and V is TRBV9; TRBD2 aligns across 7 bases. In germline, CDR1 is SGDLS, CDR2 YYNGEE. This CDR3 is built from 15 residues. The junction had 1 base not matched to a gene; V was cut back by 0 bases and J by 0 bases. In DNA form, the CDR3 reads TGTGCCAGCAGCGTAGTAGCGGGTAGCACAGATACGCAGTATTTT. Its translation: CASSVVAGSTDTQYF. The full variable domain, in which reference TRBV9 and TRBJ2-3 provide the parts outside the CDR3, is DSGVTQTPKHLITATGQRVTLRCSPRSGDLSVYWYQQSLDQGLQFLIQYYNGEERAKGNILERFSAQQFPDLHSELNLSSLELGDSALYFCASSVVAGSTDTQYFGPGTRLTVL.

The chain is built from TRBV6-1 and TRBJ2-7; 13 nucleotides align to TRBD2. The CDR3 has 15 residues. Looked up from germline, CDR1 is MNHNS and CDR2 is SASEGT. Trimming removed 6 bases from V and 3 bases from J; junction bases left unmatched: 5. The CDR3 is CASRQGTSGDYEQYV. The CDR3 DNA follows: TGTGCCAGCAGGCAGGGGACTAGCGGGGACTACGAGCAGTACGTC.